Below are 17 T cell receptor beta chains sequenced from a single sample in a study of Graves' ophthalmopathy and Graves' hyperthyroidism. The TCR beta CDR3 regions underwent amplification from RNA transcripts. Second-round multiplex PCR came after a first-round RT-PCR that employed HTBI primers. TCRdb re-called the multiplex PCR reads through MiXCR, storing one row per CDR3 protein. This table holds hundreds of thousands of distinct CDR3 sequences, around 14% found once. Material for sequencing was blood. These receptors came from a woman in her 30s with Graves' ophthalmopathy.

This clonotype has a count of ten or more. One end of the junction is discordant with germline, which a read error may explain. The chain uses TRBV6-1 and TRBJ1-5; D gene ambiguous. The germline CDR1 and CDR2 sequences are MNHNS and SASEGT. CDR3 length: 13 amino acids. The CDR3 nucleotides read TGTGCCAGCACCCTGGGCGTGACACAATCCCTCCTTTTT. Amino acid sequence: CASTLGVTQSLLF.

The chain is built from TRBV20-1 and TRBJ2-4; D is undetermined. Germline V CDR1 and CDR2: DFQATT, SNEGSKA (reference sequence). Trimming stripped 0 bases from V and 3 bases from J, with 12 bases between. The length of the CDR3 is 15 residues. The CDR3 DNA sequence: TGCAGTGCTAGAGAGTCGGGCAGCTTCAAAAACATTCAGTACTTC. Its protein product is CSARESGSFKNIQYF.

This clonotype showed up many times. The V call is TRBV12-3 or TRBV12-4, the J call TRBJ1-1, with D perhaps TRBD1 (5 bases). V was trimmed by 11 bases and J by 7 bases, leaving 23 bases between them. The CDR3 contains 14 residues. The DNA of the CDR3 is TGTGCCGGCGGCTGGGGGAGTTCCGCTATTGAAGCTTTCTTT. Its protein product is CAGGWGSSAIEAFF.

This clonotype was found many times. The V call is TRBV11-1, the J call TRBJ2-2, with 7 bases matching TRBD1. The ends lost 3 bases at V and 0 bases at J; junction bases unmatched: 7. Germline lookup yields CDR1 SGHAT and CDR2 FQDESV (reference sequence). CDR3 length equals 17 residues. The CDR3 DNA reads TGTGCCAGCAGCTTGACGCTCGGGACAGCGAACACCGGGGAGCTGTTTTTT. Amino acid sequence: CASSLTLGTANTGELFF.

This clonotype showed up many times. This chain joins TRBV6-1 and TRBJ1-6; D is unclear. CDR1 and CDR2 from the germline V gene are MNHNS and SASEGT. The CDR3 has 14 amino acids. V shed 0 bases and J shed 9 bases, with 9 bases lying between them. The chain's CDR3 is CASSEASFGSPLHF. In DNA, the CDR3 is TGTGCCAGCAGTGAAGCTTCTTTCGGTTCACCCCTCCACTTT.

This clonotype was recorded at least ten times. CDR3 region: CASSGGDGTQYF. DNA for the CDR3: TGTGCCAGCAGTGGGGGGGACGGGACCCAGTACTTC. The V call is TRBV2, the J call TRBJ2-5; the D gene is possibly TRBD2 (6 bases). The CDR3 is 12 residues long. Germline lookup yields CDR1 SNHLY and CDR2 FYNNEI. The V end lost 4 bases, the J end lost 7 bases, and 10 bases lay between the germline ends.

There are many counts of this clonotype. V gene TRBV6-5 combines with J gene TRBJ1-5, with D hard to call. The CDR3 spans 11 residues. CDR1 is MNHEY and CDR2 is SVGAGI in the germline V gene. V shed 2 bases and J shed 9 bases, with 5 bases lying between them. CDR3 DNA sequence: TGTGCCAGCAGTTACCCTGGGCCCCAGCATTTT. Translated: CASSYPGPQHF.

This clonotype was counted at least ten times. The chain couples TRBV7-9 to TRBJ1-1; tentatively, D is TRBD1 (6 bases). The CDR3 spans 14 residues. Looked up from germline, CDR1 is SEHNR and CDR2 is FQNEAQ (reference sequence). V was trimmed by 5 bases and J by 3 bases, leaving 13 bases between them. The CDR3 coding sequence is TGTGCCAGCAGCACCTGGACAGTTGACACTGAAGCTTTCTTT. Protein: CASSTWTVDTEAFF.

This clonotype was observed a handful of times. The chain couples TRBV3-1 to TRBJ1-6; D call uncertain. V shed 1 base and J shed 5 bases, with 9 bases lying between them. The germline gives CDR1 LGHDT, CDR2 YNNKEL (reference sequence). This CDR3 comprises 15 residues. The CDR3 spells CASSQVRSNNSPLHF. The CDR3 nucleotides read TGTGCCAGCAGCCAAGTCAGGTCCAATAATTCACCCCTCCACTTT.

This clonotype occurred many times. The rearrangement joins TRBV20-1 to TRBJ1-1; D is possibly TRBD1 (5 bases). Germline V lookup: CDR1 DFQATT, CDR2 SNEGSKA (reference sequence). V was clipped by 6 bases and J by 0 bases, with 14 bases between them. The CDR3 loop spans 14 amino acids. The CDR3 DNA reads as TGCAGTGCCCAGCAGGGCACTCTGAACACTGAAGCTTTCTTT. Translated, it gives CSAQQGTLNTEAFF.

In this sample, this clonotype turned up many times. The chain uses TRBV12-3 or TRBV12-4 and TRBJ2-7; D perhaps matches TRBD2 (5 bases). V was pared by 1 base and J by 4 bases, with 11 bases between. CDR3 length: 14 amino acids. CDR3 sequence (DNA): TGTGCCAGCAGTTTAGGTTCCGGGGTGTACGAGCAGTACTTC. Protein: CASSLGSGVYEQYF.

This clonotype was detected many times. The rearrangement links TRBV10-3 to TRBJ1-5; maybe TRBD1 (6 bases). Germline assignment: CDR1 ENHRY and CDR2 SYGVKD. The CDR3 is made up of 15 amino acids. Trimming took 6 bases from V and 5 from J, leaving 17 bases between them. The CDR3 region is CAIRSDRSGDQPQHF. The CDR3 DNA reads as TGTGCCATCAGAAGCGACAGGAGTGGCGATCAGCCCCAGCATTTT.

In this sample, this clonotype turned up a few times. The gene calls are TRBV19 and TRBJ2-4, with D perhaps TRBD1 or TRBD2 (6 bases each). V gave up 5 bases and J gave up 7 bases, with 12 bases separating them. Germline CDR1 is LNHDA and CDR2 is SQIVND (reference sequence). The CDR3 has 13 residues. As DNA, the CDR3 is TGTGCCAGTAGTGGGGGGCGGCGGAACATTCAGTACTTC. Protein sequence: CASSGGRRNIQYF.

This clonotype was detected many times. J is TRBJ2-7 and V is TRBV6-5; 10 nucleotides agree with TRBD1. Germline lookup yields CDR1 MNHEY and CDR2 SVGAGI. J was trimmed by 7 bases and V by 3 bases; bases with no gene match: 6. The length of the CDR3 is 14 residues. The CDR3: CASSYPGQGIEQYF. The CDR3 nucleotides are TGTGCCAGCAGTTATCCGGGACAGGGGATAGAGCAGTACTTC.

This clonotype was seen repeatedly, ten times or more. CDR3 sequence: CASSGMVYSNQPQHF. The DNA for the CDR3 is TGTGCCAGCAGCGGCATGGTATATAGCAATCAGCCCCAGCATTTT. The V and J genes are TRBV2 and TRBJ1-5; D unresolved. The CDR3 has 15 residues. The V and J ends lost 6 bases and 0 bases respectively, with 12 bases between them. In germline, CDR1 is SNHLY, CDR2 FYNNEI.

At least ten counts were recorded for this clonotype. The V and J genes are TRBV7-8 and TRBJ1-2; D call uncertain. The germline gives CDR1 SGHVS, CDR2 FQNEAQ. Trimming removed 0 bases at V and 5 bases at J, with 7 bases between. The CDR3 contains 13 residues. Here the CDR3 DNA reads TGTGCCAGCAGCTTAGCAGCTTCATATGGCTACACCTTC. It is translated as CASSLAASYGYTF.

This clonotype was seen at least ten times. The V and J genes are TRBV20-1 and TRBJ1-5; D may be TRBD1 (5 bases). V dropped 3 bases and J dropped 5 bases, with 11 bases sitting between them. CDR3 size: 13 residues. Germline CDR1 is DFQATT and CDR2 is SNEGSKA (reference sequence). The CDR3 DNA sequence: TGCAGTGCTAGGCCAGAGACAGATCAGCCCCAGCATTTT. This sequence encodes CSARPETDQPQHF.